This TCR beta chain appears in the sequencing data of a study of cytomegalovirus exposure and HLA in healthy donors. A remark on this clone: Its antigen is unknown.

Assay used: immunoSEQ multiplex PCR; TCRdb lists only in-frame clones, some missing. The sample holds 120,000 or so clones, around 90% seen once. Study-wide results and limits: With high specificity and sensitivity, the classifier reportedly diagnosed cytomegalovirus status. 150 or so TCR beta chains were listed as cytomegalovirus-associated.

Trimming pared 3 bases from V and 8 bases from J, leaving 17 bases between. This CDR3 has 14 residues. From germline, CDR1 is SNHLY and CDR2 FYNNEI. Sequencing input: PBMCs. The TCR was taken from a woman younger than 30 in good health and CMV-seronegative. This sequence joins TRBV2 and TRBJ2-7, with a possible D match to TRBD2 (6 bases). In nucleotides, the CDR3 is TGTGCCAGCAGTGATGCGGGAAGCTACCTCCAGCAGTACTTC. It is translated as CASSDAGSYLQQYF.